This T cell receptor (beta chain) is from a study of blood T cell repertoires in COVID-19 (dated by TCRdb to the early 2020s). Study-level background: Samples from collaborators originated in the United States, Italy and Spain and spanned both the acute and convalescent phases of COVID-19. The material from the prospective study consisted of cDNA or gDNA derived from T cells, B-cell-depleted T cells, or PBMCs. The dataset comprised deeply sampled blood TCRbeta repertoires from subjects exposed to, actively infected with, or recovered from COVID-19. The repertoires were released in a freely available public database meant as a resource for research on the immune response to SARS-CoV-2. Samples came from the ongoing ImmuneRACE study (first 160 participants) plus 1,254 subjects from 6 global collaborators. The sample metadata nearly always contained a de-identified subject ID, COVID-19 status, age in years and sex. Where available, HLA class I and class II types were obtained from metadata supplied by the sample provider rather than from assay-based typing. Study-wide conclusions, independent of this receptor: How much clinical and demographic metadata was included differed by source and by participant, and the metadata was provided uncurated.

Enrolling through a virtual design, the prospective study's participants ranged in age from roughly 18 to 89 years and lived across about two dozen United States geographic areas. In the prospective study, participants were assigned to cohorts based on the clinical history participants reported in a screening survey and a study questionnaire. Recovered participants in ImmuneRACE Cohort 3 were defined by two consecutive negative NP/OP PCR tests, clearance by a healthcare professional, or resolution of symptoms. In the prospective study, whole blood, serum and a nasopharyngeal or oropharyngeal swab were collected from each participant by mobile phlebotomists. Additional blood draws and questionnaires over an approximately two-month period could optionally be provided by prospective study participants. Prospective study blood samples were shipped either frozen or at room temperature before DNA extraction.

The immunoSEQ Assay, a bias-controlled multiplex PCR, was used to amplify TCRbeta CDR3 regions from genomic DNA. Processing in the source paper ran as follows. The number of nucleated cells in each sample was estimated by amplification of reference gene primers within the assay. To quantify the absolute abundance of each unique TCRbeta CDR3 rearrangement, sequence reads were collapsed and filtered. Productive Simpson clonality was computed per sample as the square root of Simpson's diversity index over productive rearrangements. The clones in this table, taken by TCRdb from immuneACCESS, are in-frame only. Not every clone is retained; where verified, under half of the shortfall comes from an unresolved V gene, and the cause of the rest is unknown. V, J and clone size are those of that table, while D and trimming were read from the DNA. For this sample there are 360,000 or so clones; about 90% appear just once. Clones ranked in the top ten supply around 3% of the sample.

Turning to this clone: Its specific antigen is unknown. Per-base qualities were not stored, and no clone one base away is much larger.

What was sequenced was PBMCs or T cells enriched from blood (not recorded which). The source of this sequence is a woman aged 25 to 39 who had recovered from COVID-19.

The CDR3 has the sequence CASRHVASGRDEQFF. The nucleotide sequence reads as follows: TGTGCCAGCAGGCATGTGGCTAGCGGGAGGGATGAGCAGTTCTTC. The chain is made from TRBV6-9 and TRBJ2-1, with TRBD2 matching 12 junction bases. CDR1 MNHGY and CDR2 SVAAGI are derived from the germline V gene. Here V drops 6 bases and J drops 8 bases, and the junction holds 8 bases not matched to any gene. Its CDR3 holds 15 amino acids, cysteine through phenylalanine. CDR3 DNA is the only sequence kept; it has 45 bases, read in frame from the first base.